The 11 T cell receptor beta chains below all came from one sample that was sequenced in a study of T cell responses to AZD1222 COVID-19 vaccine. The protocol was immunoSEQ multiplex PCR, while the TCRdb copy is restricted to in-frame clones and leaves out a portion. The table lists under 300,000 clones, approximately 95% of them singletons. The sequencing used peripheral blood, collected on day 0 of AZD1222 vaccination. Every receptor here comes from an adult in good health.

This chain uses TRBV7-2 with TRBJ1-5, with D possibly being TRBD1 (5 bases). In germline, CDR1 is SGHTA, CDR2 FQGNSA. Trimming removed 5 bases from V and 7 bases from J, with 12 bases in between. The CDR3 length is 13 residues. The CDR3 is CASSLGAGQPQHF. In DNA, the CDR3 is TGTGCCAGCAGCCTAGGGGCGGGGCAGCCCCAGCATTTT.

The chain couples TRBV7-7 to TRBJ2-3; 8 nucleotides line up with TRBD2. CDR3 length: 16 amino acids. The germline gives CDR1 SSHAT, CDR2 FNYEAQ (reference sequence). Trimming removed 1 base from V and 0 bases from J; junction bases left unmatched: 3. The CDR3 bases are TGTGCCAGCAGCTTAGGCACTAGCGGTAGCACAGATACGCAGTATTTT. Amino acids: CASSLGTSGSTDTQYF.

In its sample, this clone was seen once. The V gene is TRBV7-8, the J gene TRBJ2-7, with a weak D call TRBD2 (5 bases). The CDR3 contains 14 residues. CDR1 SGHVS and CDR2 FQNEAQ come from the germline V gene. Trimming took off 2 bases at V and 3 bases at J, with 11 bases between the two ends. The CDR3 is CASSLTSGVYEQYF. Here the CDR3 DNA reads TGTGCCAGCAGCTTAACGAGCGGAGTCTACGAGCAGTACTTC.

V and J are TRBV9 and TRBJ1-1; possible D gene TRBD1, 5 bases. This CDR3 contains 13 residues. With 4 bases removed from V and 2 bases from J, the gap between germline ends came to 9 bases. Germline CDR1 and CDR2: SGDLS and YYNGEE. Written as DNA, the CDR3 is TGTGCCAGCAGCCCCCAGGGCAACACTGAAGCTTTCTTT. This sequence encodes CASSPQGNTEAFF.

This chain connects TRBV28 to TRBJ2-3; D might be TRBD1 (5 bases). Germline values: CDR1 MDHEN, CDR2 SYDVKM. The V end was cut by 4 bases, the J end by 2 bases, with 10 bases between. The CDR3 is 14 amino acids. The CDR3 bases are TGTGCCAGCAGTTCCCCGGACACCACAGATACGCAGTATTTT. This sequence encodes CASSSPDTTDTQYF. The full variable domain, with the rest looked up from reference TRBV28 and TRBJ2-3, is DVKVTQSSRYLVKRTGEKVFLECVQDMDHENMFWYRQDPGLGLRLIYFSYDVKMKEKGDIPEGYSVSREKKERFSLILESASTNQTSMYLCASSSPDTTDTQYFGPGTRLTVL.

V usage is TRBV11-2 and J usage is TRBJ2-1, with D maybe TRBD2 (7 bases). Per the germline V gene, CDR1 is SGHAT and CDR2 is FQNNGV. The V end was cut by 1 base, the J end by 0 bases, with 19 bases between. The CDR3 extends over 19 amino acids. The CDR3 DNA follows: TGTGCCAGCAGCTTAGGGTGGCGGGGGCCTACTAGCTCCTACAATGAGCAGTTCTTC. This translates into CASSLGWRGPTSSYNEQFF.

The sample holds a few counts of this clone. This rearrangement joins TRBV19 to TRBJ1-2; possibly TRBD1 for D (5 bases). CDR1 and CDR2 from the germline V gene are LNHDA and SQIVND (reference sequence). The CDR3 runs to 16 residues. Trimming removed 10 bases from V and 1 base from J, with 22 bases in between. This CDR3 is CATRQWQDKNNYGYTF. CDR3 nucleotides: TGTGCCACCCGACAATGGCAGGACAAGAATAACTATGGCTACACCTTC.

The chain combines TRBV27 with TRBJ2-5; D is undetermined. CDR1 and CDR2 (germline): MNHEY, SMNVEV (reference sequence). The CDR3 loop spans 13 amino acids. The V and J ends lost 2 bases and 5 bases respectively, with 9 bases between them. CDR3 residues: CASSLRSDETQYF. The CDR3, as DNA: TGTGCCAGCAGTTTAAGAAGCGACGAGACCCAGTACTTC.

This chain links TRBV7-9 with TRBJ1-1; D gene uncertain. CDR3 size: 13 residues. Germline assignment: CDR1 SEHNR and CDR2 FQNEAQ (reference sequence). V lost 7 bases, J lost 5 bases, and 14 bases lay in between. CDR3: CASNLNQGTEAFF. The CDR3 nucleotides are TGTGCCAGCAACCTCAACCAAGGTACTGAAGCTTTCTTT. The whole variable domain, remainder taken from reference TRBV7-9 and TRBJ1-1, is DTGVSQNPRHKITKRGQNVTFRCDPISEHNRLYWYRQTLGQGPEFLTYFQNEAQLEKSRLLSDRFSAERPKGSFSTLEIQRTEQGDSAMYLCASNLNQGTEAFFGQGTRLTVV.

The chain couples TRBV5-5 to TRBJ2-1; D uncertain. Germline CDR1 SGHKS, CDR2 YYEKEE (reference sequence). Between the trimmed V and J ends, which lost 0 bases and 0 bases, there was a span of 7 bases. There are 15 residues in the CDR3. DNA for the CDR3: TGTGCCAGCAGCTTGGTGTGGAACTCCTACAATGAGCAGTTCTTC. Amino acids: CASSLVWNSYNEQFF.

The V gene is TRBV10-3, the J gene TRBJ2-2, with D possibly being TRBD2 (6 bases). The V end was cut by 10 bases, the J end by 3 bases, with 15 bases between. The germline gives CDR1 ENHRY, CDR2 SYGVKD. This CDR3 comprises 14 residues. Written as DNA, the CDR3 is TGTGCCAGCAGAGGAGGGTACGACACCGGGGAGCTGTTTTTT. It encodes CASRGGYDTGELFF.